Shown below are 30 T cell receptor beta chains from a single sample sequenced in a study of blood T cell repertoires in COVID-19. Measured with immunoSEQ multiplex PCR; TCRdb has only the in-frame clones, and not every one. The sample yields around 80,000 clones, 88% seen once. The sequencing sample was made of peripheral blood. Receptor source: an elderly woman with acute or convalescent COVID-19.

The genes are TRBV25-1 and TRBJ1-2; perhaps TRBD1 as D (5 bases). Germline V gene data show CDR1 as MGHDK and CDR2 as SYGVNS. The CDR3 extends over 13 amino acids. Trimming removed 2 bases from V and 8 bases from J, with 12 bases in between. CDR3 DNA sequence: TGTGCCAGCAGTGAACAGGGTATTAAGGGCTACACCTTC. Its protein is CASSEQGIKGYTF.

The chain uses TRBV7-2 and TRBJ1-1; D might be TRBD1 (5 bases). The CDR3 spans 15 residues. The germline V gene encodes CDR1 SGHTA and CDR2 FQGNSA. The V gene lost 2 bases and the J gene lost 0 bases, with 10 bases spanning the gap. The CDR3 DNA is TGTGCCAGCAGCTTAATGTGGGGCATGAACACTGAAGCTTTCTTT. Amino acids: CASSLMWGMNTEAFF.

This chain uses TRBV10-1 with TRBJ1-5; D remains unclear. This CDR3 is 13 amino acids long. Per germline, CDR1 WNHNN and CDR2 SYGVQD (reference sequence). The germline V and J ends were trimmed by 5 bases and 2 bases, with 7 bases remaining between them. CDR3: CASSPEGNQPQHF. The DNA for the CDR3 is TGCGCCAGCAGTCCCGAGGGCAATCAGCCCCAGCATTTT.

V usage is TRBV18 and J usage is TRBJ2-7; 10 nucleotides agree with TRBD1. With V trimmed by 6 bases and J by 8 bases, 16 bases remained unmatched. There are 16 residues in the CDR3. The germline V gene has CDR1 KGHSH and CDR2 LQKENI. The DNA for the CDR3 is TGTGCCAGCTCTCCTTCCCTCGTCCGGGACAGGGGACAGCAGTACTTC. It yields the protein CASSPSLVRDRGQQYF.

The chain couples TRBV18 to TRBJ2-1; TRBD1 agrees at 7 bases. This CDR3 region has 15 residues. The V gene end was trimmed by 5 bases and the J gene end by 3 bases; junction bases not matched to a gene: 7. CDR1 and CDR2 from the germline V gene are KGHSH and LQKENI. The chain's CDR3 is CASSIGQEFYNEQFF. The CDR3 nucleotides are TGTGCCAGCTCAATTGGACAGGAGTTCTACAATGAGCAGTTCTTC.

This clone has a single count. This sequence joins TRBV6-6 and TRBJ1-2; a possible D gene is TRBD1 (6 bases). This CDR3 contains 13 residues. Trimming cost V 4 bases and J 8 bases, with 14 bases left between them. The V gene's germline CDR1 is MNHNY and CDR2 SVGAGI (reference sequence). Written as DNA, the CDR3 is TGTGCCAGCAGTTCCGCTTCGACAGGCGGCTACACCTTC. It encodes CASSSASTGGYTF.

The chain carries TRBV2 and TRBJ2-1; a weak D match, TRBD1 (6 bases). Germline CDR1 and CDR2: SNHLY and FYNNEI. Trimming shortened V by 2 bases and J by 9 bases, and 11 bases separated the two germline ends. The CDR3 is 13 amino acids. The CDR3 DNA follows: TGTGCCAGCAGTGAACCAGGGGCGCGTGAGCAGTTCTTC. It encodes CASSEPGAREQFF.

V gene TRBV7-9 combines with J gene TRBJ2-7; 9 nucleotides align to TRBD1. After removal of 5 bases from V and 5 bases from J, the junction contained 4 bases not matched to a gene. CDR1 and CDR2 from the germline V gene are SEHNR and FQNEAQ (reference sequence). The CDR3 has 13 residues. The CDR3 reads CASSNRGQHEQYF. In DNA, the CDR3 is TGTGCCAGCAGCAACAGGGGGCAACACGAGCAGTACTTC.

CDR3 residues: CASRTGGHGYTF. The CDR3 region has the DNA TGTGCCAGCAGGACAGGGGGCCATGGCTACACCTTC. The V call is TRBV12-3 or TRBV12-4, the J call TRBJ1-2; 10 nucleotides line up with TRBD1. V dropped 6 bases and J dropped 6; count of bases not matched to a gene: 1. The CDR3 loop spans 12 amino acids.

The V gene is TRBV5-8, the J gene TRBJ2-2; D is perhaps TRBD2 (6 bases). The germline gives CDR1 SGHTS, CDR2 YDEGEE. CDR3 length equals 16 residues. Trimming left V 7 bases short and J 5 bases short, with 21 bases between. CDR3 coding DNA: TGTGCCAGCGCCCTACCCAATGCGGGGCGGACCGGGGAGCTGTTTTTT. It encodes CASALPNAGRTGELFF. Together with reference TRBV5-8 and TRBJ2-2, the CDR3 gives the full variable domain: EAGVTQSPTHLIKTRGQQATLRCSPISGHTSVYWYQQALGLGLQFLLWYDEGEERNRGNFPPRFSGRQFPNYSSELNVNALELEDSALYLCASALPNAGRTGELFFGEGSRLTVL.

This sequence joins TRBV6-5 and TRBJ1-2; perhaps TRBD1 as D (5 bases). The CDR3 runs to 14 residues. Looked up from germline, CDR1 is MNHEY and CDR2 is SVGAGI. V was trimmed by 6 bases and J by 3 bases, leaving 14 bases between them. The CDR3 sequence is CASRGYGADYGYTF. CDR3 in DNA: TGTGCCAGCAGGGGATATGGGGCAGACTATGGCTACACCTTC.

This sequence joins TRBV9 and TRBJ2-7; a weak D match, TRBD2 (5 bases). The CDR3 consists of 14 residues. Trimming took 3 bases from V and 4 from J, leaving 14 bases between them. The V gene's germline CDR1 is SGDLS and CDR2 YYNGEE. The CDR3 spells CASSATDWGYEQYF. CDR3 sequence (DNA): TGTGCCAGCAGCGCGACGGACTGGGGATACGAGCAGTACTTC.

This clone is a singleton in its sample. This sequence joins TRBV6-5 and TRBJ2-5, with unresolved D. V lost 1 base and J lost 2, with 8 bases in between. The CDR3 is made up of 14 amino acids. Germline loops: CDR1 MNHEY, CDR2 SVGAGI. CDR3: CASSYFGGQETQYF. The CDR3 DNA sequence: TGTGCCAGCAGTTACTTCGGCGGACAAGAGACCCAGTACTTC.

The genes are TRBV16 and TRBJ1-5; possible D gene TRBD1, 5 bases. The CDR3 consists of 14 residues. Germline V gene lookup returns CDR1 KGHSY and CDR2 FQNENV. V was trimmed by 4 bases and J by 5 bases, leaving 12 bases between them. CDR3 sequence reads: CASSPQGSHQPQHF. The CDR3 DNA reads TGTGCCAGCAGCCCCCAGGGATCTCATCAGCCCCAGCATTTT.

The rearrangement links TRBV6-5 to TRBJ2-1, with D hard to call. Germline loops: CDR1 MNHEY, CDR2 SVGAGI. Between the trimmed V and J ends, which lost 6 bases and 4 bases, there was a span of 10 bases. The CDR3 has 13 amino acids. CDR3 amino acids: CASSPLGYNEQFF. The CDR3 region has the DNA TGTGCCAGCAGCCCCCTAGGTTACAATGAGCAGTTCTTC.

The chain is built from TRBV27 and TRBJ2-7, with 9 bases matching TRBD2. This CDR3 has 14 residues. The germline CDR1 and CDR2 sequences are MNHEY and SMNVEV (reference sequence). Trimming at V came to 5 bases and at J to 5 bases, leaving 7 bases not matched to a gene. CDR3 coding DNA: TGTGCCAGCAGTCTGCGGGAGGGCCCCCACGAGCAGTACTTC. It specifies CASSLREGPHEQYF.

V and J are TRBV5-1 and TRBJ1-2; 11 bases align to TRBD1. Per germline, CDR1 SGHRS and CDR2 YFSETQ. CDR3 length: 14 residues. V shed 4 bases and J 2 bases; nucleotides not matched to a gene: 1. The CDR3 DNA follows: TGCGCCAGCAGCCGGGACAGGGGGAACTATGGCTACACCTTC. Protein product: CASSRDRGNYGYTF.

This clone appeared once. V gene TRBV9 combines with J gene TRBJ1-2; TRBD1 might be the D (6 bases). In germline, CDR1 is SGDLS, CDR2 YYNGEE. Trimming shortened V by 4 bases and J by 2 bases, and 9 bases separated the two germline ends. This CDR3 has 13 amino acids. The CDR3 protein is CASSPRGNYGYTF. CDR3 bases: TGTGCCAGCAGCCCCAGGGGCAACTATGGCTACACCTTC.

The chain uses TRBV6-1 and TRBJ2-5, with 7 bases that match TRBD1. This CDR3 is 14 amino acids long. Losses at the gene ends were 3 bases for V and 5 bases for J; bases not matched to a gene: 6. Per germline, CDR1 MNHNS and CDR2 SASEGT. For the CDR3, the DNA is TGTGCCAGCAGTGAGGGACAGCGTATCGAGACCCAGTACTTC. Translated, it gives CASSEGQRIETQYF.

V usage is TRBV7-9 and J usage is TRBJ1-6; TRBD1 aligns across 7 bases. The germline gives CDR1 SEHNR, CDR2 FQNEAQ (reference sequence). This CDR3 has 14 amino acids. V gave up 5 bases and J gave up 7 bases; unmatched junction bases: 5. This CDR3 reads CASSPGQPNSPLHF. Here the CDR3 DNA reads TGTGCCAGCAGCCCGGGACAGCCGAATTCACCCCTCCACTTT.

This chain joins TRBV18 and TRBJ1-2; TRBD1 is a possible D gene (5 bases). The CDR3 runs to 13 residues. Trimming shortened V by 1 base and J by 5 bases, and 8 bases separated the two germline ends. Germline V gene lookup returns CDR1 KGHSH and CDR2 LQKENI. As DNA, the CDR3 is TGTGCCAGCTCACCACTTCAGGGATATGGCTACACCTTC. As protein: CASSPLQGYGYTF.

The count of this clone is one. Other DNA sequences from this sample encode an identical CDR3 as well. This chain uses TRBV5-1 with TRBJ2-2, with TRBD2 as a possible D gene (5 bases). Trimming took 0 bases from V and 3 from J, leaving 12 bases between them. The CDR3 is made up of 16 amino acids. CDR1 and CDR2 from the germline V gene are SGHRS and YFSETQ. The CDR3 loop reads CASSLAGGTYTGELFF. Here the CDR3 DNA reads TGCGCCAGCAGCTTGGCCGGAGGCACCTACACCGGGGAGCTGTTTTTT.

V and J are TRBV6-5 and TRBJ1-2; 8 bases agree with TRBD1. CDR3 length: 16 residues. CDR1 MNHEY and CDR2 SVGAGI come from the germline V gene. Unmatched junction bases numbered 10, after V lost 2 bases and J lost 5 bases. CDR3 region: CASSYTGQGRSYGYTF. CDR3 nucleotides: TGTGCCAGCAGTTACACTGGACAGGGCAGATCGTATGGCTACACCTTC.

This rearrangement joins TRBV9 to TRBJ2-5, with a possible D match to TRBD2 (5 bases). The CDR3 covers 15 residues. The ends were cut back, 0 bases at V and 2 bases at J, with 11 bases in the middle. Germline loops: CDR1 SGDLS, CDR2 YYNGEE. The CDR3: CASSVGGPLQETQYF. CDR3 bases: TGTGCCAGCAGCGTAGGAGGGCCGCTGCAAGAGACCCAGTACTTC.

The CDR3 sequence: CASSHGGGNQPQHF. Here the CDR3 DNA reads TGTGCCAGCAGCCACGGGGGGGGGAATCAGCCCCAGCATTTT. The J gene is TRBJ1-5, the V gene TRBV6-2 or TRBV6-3, with TRBD1 as a possible D gene (5 bases). The V and J ends lost 6 bases and 4 bases respectively, with 13 bases between them. The CDR3 is made up of 14 amino acids. CDR1 is MNHEY, CDR2 SVGEGT, per germline.

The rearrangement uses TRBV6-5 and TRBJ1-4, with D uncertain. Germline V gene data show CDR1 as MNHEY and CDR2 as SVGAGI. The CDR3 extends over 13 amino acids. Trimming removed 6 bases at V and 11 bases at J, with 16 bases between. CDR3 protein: CASSGNGKKKLFF. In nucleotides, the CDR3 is TGTGCCAGCAGCGGTAATGGTAAAAAGAAACTGTTTTTT.

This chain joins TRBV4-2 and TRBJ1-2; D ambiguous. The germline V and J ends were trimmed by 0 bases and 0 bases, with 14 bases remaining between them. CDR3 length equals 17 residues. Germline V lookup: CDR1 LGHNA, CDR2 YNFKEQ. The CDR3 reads CASSQDVRTRSNYGYTF. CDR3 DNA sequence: TGTGCCAGCAGCCAAGACGTCAGAACCCGATCTAACTATGGCTACACCTTC.

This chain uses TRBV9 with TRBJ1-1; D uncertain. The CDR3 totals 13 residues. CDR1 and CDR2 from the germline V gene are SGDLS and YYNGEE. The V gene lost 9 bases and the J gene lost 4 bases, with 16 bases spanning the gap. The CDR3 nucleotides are TGTGCCACCTCGGAGGGTTCGGGCACTGAAGCTTTCTTT. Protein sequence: CATSEGSGTEAFF.

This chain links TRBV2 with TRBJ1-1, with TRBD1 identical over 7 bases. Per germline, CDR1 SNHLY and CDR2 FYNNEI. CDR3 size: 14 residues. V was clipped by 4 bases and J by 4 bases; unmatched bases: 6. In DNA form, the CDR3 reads TGTGCCAGCAGTGGACAGGGTTTGGGCACTGAAGCTTTCTTT. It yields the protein CASSGQGLGTEAFF.

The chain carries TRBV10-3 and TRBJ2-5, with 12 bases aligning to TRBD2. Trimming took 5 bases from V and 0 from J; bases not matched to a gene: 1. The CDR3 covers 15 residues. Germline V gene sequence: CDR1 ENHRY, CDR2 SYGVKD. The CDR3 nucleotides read TGTGCCATCAGTTGGACTAGCGGGGACCAAGAGACCCAGTACTTC. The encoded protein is CAISWTSGDQETQYF.